The rows below give T cell receptor beta chains drawn from one sample of a study of T-cell reconstitution after alpha-beta-depleted transplantation in children. TCRdb re-called the PCR reads through MiXCR, storing one row per CDR3 protein. This sample carries around 670,000 distinct CDR3 sequences, around 13% of them seen once, and the ten largest clones take around 0.79%. The input for sequencing was PBMCs, taken before TCRalphabeta/CD19-depleted stem cell transplant. The receptor set was obtained from a girl aged 2-9 years with congenital amegakaryocytic thrombocytopenia, due to receive a stem cell transplant. The CDR3 runs from the conserved cysteine through the conserved F or W. Each record gives: CDR3 protein, CDR3 DNA, D gene, V gene, J gene, clone size. The D gene is left open where the match is weak. Clone size is shown for a subset of rows, as once, few, many or a class of expanded clone.

CATSGGPASSSYEQYF	TGTGCCACGTCCGGGGGGCCAGCATCCAGCTCCTACGAGCAGTACTTC	NA	TRBV10-3	TRBJ2-7	many
CASSKQGDEQFF	TGTGCCAGCAGCAAACAGGGCGATGAGCAGTTCTTC	NA	TRBV12-3/TRBV12-4	TRBJ2-1	many
CASSYGNGEQFF	TGTGCCAGCAGTTACGGGAATGGTGAGCAGTTCTTC	NA	TRBV6-5	TRBJ2-1	many
CASSQGAGRSYNEQFF	TGTGCCAGCAGCCAGGGTGCGGGAAGGTCCTACAATGAGCAGTTCTTC	NA	TRBV3-1	TRBJ2-1	NA
CASSPVNGDEQYF	TGTGCCAGCAGCCCCGTGAATGGGGACGAGCAGTACTTC	NA	TRBV7-9	TRBJ2-7	few
CSASVGTRNTGELFF	TGCAGTGCTAGTGTGGGGACAAGGAACACCGGGGAGCTGTTTTTT	NA	TRBV20-1	TRBJ2-2	many
CASRSTGGEMTEAFF	TGCGCCAGCAGGTCCACAGGGGGCGAAATGACTGAAGCTTTCTTT	TRBD1	TRBV5-1	TRBJ1-1	NA
CASSWGTSLQFF	TGTGCCAGCAGTTGGGGGACTAGTTTGCAGTTCTTC	TRBD2	TRBV27	TRBJ2-1	few
CASSFLPGQETQYF	TGCGCCAGCAGCTTTTTGCCGGGTCAAGAGACCCAGTACTTC	NA	TRBV5-1	TRBJ2-5	many
CASSPPRDRGSYEQYF	TGTGCCAGCTCACCCCCCAGGGATCGGGGCTCCTACGAGCAGTACTTC	NA	TRBV18	TRBJ2-7	many
CASSLGLAGGSSYNEQFF	TGTGCCAGCAGCCTGGGACTAGCGGGAGGGAGCTCCTACAATGAGCAGTTCTTC	TRBD2	TRBV3-1	TRBJ2-1	many
CASTVELGRFQFF	TGCGCCAGCACCGTCGAGCTCGGACGCTTCCAGTTCTTC	NA	TRBV5-1	TRBJ2-1	few
CASSQGGLGYYEQYF	TGCGCCAGCAGCCAAGGTGGACTAGGGTACTACGAGCAGTACTTC	TRBD2	TRBV4-1	TRBJ2-7	many
CASRGLAGGVYEQYF	TGTGCCAGCAGGGGACTAGCGGGAGGCGTTTACGAGCAGTACTTC	TRBD2	TRBV6-1	TRBJ2-7	NA
CAWSVDVGLMYEQYF	TGTGCCTGGAGTGTAGATGTGGGACTGATGTACGAGCAGTACTTC	NA	TRBV30	TRBJ2-7	few
CASSPSRTNSYEQYF	TGCGCCAGCAGCCCCAGTCGGACTAACTCCTACGAGCAGTACTTC	NA	TRBV5-1	TRBJ2-7	NA
CASSMPTRGIVGYTF	TGTGCCAGCAGCATGCCGACCCGCGGTATTGTTGGCTACACCTTC	NA	TRBV7-9	TRBJ1-2	few
CASSQGLAGPQKVF	TGTGCCAGCAGTCAGGGACTAGCGGGACCGCAGAAAGTCTTC	TRBD2	TRBV27	TRBJ2-1	NA
CASSYGWNTEAFF	TGTGCCAGCAGTTACGGGTGGAACACTGAAGCTTTCTTT	NA	TRBV6-5	TRBJ1-1	many
CASDRPDRDDNEQFF	TGTGCCAGTGACCGACCGGACAGGGACGACAATGAGCAGTTCTTC	TRBD1	TRBV28	TRBJ2-1	NA
CSVAENTEAFF	TGCAGCGTAGCGGAGAACACTGAAGCTTTCTTT	NA	TRBV29-1	TRBJ1-1	many
CSASPGFPNQPQHF	TGCAGTGCTAGCCCAGGGTTTCCCAATCAGCCCCAGCATTTT	NA	TRBV20-1	TRBJ1-5	NA
CSVGAVLAGLYEQYF	TGCAGTGTTGGGGCGGTACTAGCGGGACTCTACGAGCAGTACTTC	TRBD2	TRBV20-1	TRBJ2-7	NA
CASSDPVAYEKLFF	TGTGCCAGCAGTGATCCGGTGGCATATGAAAAACTGTTTTTT	NA	TRBV25-1	TRBJ1-4	few
CASSPGYTDTQYF	TGTGCCAGCAGCCCCGGGTACACAGATACGCAGTATTTT	NA	TRBV11-2	TRBJ2-3	many
CASRSGQGNHEQYF	TGCGCCAGCAGATCCGGACAGGGTAACCACGAGCAGTACTTC	TRBD1	TRBV5-1	TRBJ2-7	NA
CASSPLAVGETQYF	TGTGCCAGCTCACCATTAGCGGTGGGGGAGACCCAGTACTTC	NA	TRBV18	TRBJ2-5	few
CASSLGHRGYSNQPQHF	TGTGCCAGCAGTTTGGGGCACAGGGGGTATAGCAATCAGCCCCAGCATTTT	TRBD1	TRBV12-3/TRBV12-4	TRBJ1-5	few
CASSLLWGRGTEAFF	TGTGCCAGCAGTTTATTGTGGGGCCGTGGCACTGAAGCTTTCTTT	NA	TRBV27	TRBJ1-1	few
CSVWGTTGKQYF	TGCAGCGTTTGGGGGACCACAGGCAAGCAGTACTTC	NA	TRBV29-1	TRBJ2-7	NA
CASSLGFYQPQHF	TGTGCCAGCAGCTTAGGGTTCTATCAGCCCCAGCATTTT	NA	TRBV11-2	TRBJ1-5	NA
CASNGPGAKRPNEQFF	TGCGCCAGCAATGGCCCTGGGGCCAAAAGGCCAAATGAGCAGTTCTTC	NA	TRBV5-1	TRBJ2-1	many
CASSLHQRRFEAFF	TGTGCCAGCAGCCTTCACCAACGACGGTTTGAAGCTTTCTTT	NA	TRBV3-1	TRBJ1-1	few
CSASQGGNEQFF	TGCAGTGCTAGCCAGGGTGGCAATGAGCAGTTCTTC	NA	TRBV20-1	TRBJ2-1	many
CASSVQGNEQYF	TGTGCCAGCAGTGTCCAGGGAAACGAGCAGTACTTC	NA	TRBV6-1	TRBJ2-7	few
CSATDSGRNTDTQYF	TGCAGTGCTACAGATAGCGGGAGGAACACAGATACGCAGTATTTT	TRBD2	TRBV20-1	TRBJ2-3	few
CSAPRRGRTSAKNIQYF	TGCAGTGCTCCAAGGAGGGGAAGAACAAGTGCCAAAAACATTCAGTACTTC	NA	TRBV20-1	TRBJ2-4	NA
CASSPPGGHLYEQYF	TGTGCCAGCAGCCCACCGGGAGGGCACCTCTACGAGCAGTACTTC	TRBD2	TRBV28	TRBJ2-7	NA
CAISSPGLLYEQYF	TGTGCCATCAGCTCTCCTGGTTTGCTCTACGAGCAGTACTTC	NA	TRBV10-3	TRBJ2-7	few
CASSQGQRAEAFF	TGCGCCAGCAGCCAAGGACAGAGGGCTGAAGCTTTCTTT	NA	TRBV4-1	TRBJ1-1	NA
CSALSSVNYEQYF	TGCAGTGCTTTATCTAGCGTCAACTACGAGCAGTACTTC	NA	TRBV20-1	TRBJ2-7	few